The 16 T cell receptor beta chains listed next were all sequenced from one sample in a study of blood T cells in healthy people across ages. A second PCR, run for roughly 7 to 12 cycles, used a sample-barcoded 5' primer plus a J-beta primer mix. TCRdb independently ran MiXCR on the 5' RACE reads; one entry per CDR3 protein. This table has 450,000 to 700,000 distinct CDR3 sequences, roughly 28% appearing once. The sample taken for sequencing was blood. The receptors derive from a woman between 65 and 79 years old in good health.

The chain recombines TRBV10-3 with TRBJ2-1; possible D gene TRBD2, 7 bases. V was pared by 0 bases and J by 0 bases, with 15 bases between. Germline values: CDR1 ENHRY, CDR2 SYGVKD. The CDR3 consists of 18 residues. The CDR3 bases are TGTGCCATCAGTGAGTCGGGGGGGGGCCAGAGCTCCTACAATGAGCAGTTCTTC. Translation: CAISESGGGQSSYNEQFF.

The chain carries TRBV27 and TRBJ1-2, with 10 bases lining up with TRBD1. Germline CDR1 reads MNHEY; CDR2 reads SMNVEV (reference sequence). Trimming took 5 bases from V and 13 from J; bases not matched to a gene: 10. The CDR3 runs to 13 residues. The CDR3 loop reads CASSLWTGGTPTF. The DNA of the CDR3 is TGTGCCAGCAGTCTTTGGACAGGGGGGACCCCCACCTTC.

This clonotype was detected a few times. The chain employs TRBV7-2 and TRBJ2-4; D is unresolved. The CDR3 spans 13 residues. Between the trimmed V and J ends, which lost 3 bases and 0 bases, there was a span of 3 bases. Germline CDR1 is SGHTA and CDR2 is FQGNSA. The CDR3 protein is CASSLEAKNIQYF. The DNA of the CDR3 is TGTGCCAGCAGCTTGGAAGCCAAAAACATTCAGTACTTC.

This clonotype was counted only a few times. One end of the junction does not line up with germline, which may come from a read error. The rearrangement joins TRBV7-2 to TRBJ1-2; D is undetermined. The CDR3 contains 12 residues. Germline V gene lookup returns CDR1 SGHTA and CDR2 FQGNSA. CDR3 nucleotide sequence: TGTGCCAGCAGTTTAGCAGTCTATGGCTACACCTTC. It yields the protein CASSLAVYGYTF.

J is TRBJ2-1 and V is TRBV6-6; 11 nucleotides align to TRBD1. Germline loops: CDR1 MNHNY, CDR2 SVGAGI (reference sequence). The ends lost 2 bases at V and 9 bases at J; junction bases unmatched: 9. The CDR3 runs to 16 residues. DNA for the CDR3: TGTGCCAGCAGTTACGCCGGGACAGGGGGAATAGGTGAGCAGTTCTTC. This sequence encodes CASSYAGTGGIGEQFF.

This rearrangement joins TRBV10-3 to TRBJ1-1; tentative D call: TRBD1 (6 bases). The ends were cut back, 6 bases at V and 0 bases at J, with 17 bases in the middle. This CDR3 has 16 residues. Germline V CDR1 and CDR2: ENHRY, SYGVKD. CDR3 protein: CAIRDPGHRMNTEAFF. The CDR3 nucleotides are TGTGCCATCAGGGACCCGGGACACAGGATGAACACTGAAGCTTTCTTT.

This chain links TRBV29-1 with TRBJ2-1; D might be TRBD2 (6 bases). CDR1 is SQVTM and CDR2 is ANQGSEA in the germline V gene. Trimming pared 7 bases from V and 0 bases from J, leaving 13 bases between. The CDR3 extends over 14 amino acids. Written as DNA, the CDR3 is TGCAGCGGCTCGGGACTCAACTCCTACAATGAGCAGTTCTTC. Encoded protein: CSGSGLNSYNEQFF.

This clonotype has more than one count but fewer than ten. The CDR3 DNA reads TGCAGCGTTCGGGTTCGGAGAACAGATACGCAGTATTTT. This codes for CSVRVRRTDTQYF. The chain couples TRBV29-1 to TRBJ2-3; no definite D call. Germline loops: CDR1 SQVTM, CDR2 ANQGSEA. The CDR3 is made up of 13 amino acids. Trimming cost V 5 bases and J 3 bases, with 12 bases left between them.

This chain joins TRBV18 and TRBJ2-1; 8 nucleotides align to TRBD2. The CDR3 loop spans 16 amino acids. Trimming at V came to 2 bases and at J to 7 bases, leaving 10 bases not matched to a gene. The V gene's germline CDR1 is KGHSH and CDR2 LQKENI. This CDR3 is CASSPYSGGALNEQFF. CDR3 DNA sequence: TGTGCCAGCTCACCATATTCGGGGGGGGCGCTTAATGAGCAGTTCTTC.

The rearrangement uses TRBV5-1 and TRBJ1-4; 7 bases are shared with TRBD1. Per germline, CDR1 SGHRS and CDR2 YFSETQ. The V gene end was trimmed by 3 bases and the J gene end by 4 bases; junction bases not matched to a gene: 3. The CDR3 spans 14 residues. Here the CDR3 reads CASSWTGDNEKLFF. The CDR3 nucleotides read TGCGCCAGCAGCTGGACAGGAGATAATGAAAAACTGTTTTTT.

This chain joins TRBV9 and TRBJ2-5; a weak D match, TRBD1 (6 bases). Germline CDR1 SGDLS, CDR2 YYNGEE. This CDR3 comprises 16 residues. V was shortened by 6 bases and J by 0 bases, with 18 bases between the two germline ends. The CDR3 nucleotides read TGTGCCAGCATCGAACCGGACAGAGGGTACCAAGAGACCCAGTACTTC. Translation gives CASIEPDRGYQETQYF.

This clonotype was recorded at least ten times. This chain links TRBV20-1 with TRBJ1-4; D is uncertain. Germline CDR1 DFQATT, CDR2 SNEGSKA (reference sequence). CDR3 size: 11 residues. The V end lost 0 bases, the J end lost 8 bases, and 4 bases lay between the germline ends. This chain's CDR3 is CSARDTEKLFF. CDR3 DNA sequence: TGCAGTGCTAGAGATACGGAAAAACTGTTTTTT.

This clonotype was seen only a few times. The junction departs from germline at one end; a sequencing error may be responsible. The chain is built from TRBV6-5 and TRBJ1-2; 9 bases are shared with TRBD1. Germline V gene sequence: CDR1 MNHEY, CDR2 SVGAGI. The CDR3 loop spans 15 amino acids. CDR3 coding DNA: TGTGCCAGCAATTACTCTTTACAGGGGGCGGGTGGCTACACCTTC. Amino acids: CASNYSLQGAGGYTF.

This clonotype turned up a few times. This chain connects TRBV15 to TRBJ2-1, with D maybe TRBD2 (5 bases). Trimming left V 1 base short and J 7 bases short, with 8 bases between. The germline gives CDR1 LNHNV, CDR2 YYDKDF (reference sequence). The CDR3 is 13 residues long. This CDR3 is CATSRGGRNEQFF. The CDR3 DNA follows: TGTGCCACCAGCAGAGGCGGGCGGAATGAGCAGTTCTTC.

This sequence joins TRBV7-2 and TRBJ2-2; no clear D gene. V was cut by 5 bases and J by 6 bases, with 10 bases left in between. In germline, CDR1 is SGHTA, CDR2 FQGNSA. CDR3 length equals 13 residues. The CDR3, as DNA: TGTGCCAGCAGCACAGTGGGTGCCGGGGAGCTGTTTTTT. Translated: CASSTVGAGELFF.

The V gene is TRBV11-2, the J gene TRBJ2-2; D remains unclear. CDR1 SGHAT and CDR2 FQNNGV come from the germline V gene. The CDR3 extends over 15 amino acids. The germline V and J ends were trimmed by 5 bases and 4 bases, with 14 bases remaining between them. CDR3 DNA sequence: TGTGCCAGCAGCGCCAGTAGCTTCGCCACCGGGGAGCTGTTTTTT. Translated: CASSASSFATGELFF.